This TCR beta chain was identified in a study of T cells in Graves' hyperthyroidism and ophthalmopathy. Using RNA transcripts as the source, TCR beta CDR3 regions were amplified. An initial round of RT-PCR targeting the TCR CDR3 relied on the HTBI primer set. Using its own MiXCR run on the multiplex PCR reads, TCRdb lists one record per CDR3 protein. The sample lists 600,000 or so distinct CDR3 sequences, 13% to 15% seen once, with about 7% in the top ten. Comment on this clonotype: At one of its ends the junction is not consistent with the germline gene, which may arise from a read error.

Sequencing was carried out using blood. This TCR came from a woman aged 18 to 35 with Graves' ophthalmopathy.

The CDR3 nucleotides read TGTGCTAGCAGCTTTCACCCGGACAGTGGGGCCTACGAGCAGTACTTC. Its protein is CASSFHPDSGAYEQYF. The rearrangement joins TRBV7-7 to TRBJ2-7, with a possible D match to TRBD1 (6 bases). The germline gives CDR1 SSHAT, CDR2 FNYEAQ (reference sequence). The CDR3 loop spans 16 amino acids.